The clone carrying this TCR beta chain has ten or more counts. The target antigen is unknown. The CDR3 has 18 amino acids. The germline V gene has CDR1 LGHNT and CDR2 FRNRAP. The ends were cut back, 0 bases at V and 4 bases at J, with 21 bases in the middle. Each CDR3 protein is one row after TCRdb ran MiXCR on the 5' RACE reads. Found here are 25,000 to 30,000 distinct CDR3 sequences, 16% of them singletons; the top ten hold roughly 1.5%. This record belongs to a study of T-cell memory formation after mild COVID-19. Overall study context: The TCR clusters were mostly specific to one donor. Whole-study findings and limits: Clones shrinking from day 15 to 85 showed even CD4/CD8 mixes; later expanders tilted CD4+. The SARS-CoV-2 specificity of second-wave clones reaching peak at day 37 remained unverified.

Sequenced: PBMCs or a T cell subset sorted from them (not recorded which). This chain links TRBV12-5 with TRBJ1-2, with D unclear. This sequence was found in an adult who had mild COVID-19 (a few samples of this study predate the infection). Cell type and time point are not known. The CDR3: CASGLVPGFGPRGYGYTF. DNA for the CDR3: TGTGCTAGTGGTTTGGTGCCGGGGTTCGGCCCCCGCGGCTATGGCTACACCTTC.